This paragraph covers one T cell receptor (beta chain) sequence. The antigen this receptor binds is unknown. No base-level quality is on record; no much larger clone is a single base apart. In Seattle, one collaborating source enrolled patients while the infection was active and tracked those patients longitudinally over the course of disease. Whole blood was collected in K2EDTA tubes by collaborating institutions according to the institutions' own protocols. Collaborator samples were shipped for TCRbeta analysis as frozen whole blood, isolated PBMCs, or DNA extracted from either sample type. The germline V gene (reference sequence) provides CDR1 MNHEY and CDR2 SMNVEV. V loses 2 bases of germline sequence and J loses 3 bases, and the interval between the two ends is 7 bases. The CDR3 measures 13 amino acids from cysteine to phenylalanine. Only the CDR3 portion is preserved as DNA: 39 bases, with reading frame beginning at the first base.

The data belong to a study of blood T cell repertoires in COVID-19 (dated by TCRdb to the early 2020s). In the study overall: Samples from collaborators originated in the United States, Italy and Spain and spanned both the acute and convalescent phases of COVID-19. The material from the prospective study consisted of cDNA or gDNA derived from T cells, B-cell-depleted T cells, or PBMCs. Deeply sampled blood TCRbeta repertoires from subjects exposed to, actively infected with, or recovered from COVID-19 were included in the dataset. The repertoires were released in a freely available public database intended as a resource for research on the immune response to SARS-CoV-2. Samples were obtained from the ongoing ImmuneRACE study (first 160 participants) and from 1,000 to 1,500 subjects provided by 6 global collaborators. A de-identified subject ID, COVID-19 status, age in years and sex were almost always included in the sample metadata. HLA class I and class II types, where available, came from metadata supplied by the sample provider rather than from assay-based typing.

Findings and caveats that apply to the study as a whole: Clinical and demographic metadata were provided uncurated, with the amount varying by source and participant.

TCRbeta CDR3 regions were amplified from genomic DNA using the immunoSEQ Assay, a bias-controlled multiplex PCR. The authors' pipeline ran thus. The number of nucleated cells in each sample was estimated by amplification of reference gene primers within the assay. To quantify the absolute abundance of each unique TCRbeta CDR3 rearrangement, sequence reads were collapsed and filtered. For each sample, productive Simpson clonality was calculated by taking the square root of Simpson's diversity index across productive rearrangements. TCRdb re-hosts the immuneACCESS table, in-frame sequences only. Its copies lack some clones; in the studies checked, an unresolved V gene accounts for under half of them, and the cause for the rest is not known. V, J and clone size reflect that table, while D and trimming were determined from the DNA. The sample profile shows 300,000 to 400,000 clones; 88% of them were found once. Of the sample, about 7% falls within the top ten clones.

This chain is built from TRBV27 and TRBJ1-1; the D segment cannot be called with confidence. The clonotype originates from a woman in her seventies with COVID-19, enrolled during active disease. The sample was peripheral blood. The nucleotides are TGTGCCAGCAGTTTAACCTTAGACACTGAAGCTTTCTTT. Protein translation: CASSLTLDTEAFF.